This T cell receptor (beta chain) was retrieved from a study of T cell repertoires in cytomegalovirus infection. Study overall: HLA-C-restricted CMV epitopes, recently identified, and well-studied HLA-B-restricted ones were used by the study. Through public TCR beta signatures, both CMV infection and matching HLA type were indicated.

TCRdb reanalysed the reads using MiXCR and keeps one entry per CDR3 protein. The sample lists 450,000 to 600,000 distinct CDR3 sequences, 33% occurring once. This clonotype was recorded a few times. Its antigen remains unidentified. The TCR sequence derives from a human donor in good health (CMV status not recorded). Some clones in this sample may be carry-over from other donors' samples. Sample: cultured PBMCs, taken from culture after CMV antigen stimulation.

DNA for the CDR3: TGTGCCAGCAGCTTAGAGCCCATCCGCAGGGTGAACACTGAAGCTTTCTTT. Encoded protein: CASSLEPIRRVNTEAFF. This rearrangement joins TRBV7-6 to TRBJ1-1; D perhaps matches TRBD1 (5 bases). The CDR3 totals 17 residues. V lost 1 base and J lost 0, with 15 bases in between. CDR1 is SGHVS, CDR2 FNYEAQ, per germline.